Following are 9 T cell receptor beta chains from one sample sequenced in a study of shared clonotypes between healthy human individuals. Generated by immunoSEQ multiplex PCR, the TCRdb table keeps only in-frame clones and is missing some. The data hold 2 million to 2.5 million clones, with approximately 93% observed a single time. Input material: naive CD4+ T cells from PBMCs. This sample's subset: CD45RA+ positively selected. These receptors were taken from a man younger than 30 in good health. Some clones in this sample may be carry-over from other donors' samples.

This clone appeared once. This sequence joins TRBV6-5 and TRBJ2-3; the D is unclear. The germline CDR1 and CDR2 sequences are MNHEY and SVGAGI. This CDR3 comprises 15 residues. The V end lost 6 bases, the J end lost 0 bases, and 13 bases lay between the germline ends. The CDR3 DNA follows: TGTGCCAGCAGGCCCGACGGTAGGAGCACAGATACGCAGTATTTT. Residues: CASRPDGRSTDTQYF.

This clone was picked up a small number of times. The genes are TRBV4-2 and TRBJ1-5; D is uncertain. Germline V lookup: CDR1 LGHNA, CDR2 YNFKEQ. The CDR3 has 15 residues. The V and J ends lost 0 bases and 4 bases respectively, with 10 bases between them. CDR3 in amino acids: CASSQDSLRNQPQHF. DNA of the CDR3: TGTGCCAGCAGCCAAGATAGCCTACGAAATCAGCCCCAGCATTTT.

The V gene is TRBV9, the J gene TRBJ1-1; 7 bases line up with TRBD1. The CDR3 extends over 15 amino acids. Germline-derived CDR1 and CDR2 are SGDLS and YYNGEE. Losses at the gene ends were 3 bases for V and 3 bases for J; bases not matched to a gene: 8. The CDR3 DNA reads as TGTGCCAGCAGCGCAACAGGGGCGACGGACACTGAAGCTTTCTTT. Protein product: CASSATGATDTEAFF.

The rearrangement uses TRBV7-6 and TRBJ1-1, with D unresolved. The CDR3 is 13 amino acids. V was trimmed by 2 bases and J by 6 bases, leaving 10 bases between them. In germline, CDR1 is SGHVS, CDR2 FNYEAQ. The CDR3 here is CASSLRLEAEAFF. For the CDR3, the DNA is TGTGCCAGCAGCTTAAGGTTGGAAGCTGAAGCTTTCTTT.

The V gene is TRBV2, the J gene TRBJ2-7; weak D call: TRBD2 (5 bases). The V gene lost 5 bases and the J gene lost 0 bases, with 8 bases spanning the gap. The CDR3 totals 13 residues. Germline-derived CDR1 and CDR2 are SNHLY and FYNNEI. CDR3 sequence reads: CASSLGSSYEQYF. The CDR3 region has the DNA TGTGCCAGCAGTTTGGGGAGCTCCTACGAGCAGTACTTC.

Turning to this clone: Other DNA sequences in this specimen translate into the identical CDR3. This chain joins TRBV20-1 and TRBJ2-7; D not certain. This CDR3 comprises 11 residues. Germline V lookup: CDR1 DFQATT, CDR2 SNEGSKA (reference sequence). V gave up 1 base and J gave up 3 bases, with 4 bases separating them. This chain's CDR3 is CSARGGYEQYF. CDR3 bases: TGCAGTGCTAGAGGCGGCTACGAGCAGTACTTC.

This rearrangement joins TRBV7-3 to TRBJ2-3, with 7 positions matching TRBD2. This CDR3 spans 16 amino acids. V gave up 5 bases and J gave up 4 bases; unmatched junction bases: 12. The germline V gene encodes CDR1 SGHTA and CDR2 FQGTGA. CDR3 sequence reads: CASSLQSGAPADTQYF. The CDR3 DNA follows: TGTGCCAGCAGCCTACAGAGCGGGGCCCCGGCAGATACGCAGTATTTT.

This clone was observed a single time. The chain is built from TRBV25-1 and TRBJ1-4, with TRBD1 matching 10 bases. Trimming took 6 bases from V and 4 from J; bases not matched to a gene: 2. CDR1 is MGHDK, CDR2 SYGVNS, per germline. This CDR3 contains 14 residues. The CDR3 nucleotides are TGTGCCAGCAGCAGGACAGGGGGTAATGAAAAACTGTTTTTT. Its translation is CASSRTGGNEKLFF.

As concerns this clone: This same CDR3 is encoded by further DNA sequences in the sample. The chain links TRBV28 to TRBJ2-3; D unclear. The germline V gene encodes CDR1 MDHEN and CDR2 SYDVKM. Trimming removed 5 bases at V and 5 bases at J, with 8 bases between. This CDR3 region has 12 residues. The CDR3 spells CASSLRKDTQYF. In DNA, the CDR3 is TGTGCCAGCAGTCTCAGAAAAGATACGCAGTATTTT.